This is a list of T cell receptor beta chains from one sample in a study of blood T cell repertoires in COVID-19. Produced via immunoSEQ multiplex PCR; TCRdb's table is partial and in-frame only. This repertoire shows over 110,000 clones, roughly 88% found once; its top ten account for about 28%. Sequenced input: peripheral blood. Receptors originate from a human donor in a cohort sampled during active COVID-19. CDR3s include the opening cysteine and the closing phenylalanine or tryptophan. Each record gives: J gene, clone size, D gene, V gene, CDR3 DNA, CDR3 protein. A D gene is named only where the DNA matches it firmly. For some rows the clone size is stated as once, few or many, or as a class when expanded; others skip it.

TRBJ1-2,NA,NA,TRBV6-1,TGTGCCAGCAGTGAACCGGACATTTCGACCTCCTATGGCTACACCTTC,CASSEPDISTSYGYTF
TRBJ2-5,NA,TRBD1,TRBV7-3,TGTGCCAGCAGCTTAAGGGGACAGCAAGAGACCCAGTACTTC,CASSLRGQQETQYF
TRBJ2-1,NA,NA,TRBV27,TGTGCCAGCTCGCCCCGAGATCCCGGACAGTACAATGAGCAGTTCTTC,CASSPRDPGQYNEQFF
TRBJ2-7,NA,TRBD2,TRBV3-1/TRBV3-2,TGTGCCAGCAGCCCAAGACTAGCGGGGTTCTTTATACCAAGCTCCTACGAGCAGTACTTC,CASSPRLAGFFIPSSYEQYF
TRBJ2-1,medium-sized,TRBD1,TRBV18,TGTGCCAGCTCGGACAGGGGGTCCTACAATGAGCAGTTCTTC,CASSDRGSYNEQFF
TRBJ1-4,few,TRBD1,TRBV19,TGTGCCAGTAGTAGAGCGGGACAGGGAGGTGAAAAACTGTTTTTT,CASSRAGQGGEKLFF
TRBJ2-1,few,NA,TRBV7-6,TGTGCCAGCAGCTTAGATGCGGGATTTTTAAATGAGCAGTTCTTC,CASSLDAGFLNEQFF
TRBJ1-4,NA,TRBD1,TRBV27,TGTGCCAGCAGTTCGCGGACAGGGGTTGAAAAACTGTTTTTT,CASSSRTGVEKLFF
TRBJ1-3,NA,NA,TRBV5-6,TGTGCCAGCAGCTTGGGACAGAACTCTGGAAACACCATATATTTT,CASSLGQNSGNTIYF
TRBJ1-3,NA,NA,TRBV6-1,TGTGCCAGCAGTGAAATTTTGGAGGGAACTGGAAACACCATATATTTT,CASSEILEGTGNTIYF